The 8 T cell receptor beta chains below come from one sample, sequenced in a study of T cells in narcolepsy. Using immunoSEQ multiplex PCR, the repertoire was profiled, and TCRdb retains in-frame clones only, with some absent. There are around 30,000 clones in the sample; around 83% occur only once, and less than 3% lies in the top ten. Input material: CD45RA- memory CD4+ T cells from PBMCs. The receptors derive from a human donor with narcolepsy.

The CDR3 is CASSFPPGQGDEQYF. The CDR3 DNA reads TGTGCCAGCAGTTTTCCCCCGGGACAGGGTGACGAGCAGTACTTC. This chain connects TRBV28 to TRBJ2-7; 9 nucleotides match TRBD1. Looked up from germline, CDR1 is MDHEN and CDR2 is SYDVKM. V lost 3 bases and J lost 5; bases outside the gene matches: 8. The CDR3 totals 15 residues.

The V and J genes are TRBV19 and TRBJ1-3; D unclear. The CDR3 covers 18 residues. The germline gives CDR1 LNHDA, CDR2 SQIVND (reference sequence). Trimming stripped 1 base from V and 4 bases from J, with 20 bases between. The DNA for the CDR3 is TGTGCCAGTAGTATAGTCACAGTGCTGCCTCATTTGGGAAACACCATATATTTT. Encoded protein: CASSIVTVLPHLGNTIYF.

The chain is built from TRBV7-2 and TRBJ2-3; no clear D gene. The CDR3 spans 14 residues. Trimming removed 1 base from V and 3 bases from J, with 8 bases in between. CDR1 and CDR2 (germline): SGHTA, FQGNSA. The CDR3 region has the DNA TGTGCCAGCAGCTTAGATTCCGGGACAGATACGCAGTATTTT. This codes for CASSLDSGTDTQYF.

This clone was counted a single time. This chain connects TRBV6-1 to TRBJ1-6; TRBD1 matches 8 bases. The CDR3 runs to 15 residues. Germline-derived CDR1 and CDR2 are MNHNS and SASEGT. After removal of 2 bases from V and 8 bases from J, the junction contained 5 bases not matched to a gene. The DNA of the CDR3 is TGTGCCAGCAGTGAATCGAGGACAGGGCATTCACCCCTCCACTTT. Amino acid sequence: CASSESRTGHSPLHF.

This clone was seen a few times. V gene TRBV2 combines with J gene TRBJ2-2; D assignment may be TRBD1 or TRBD2 (5 bases each). Germline CDR1 reads SNHLY; CDR2 reads FYNNEI. The CDR3 is 14 residues long. Between the trimmed V and J ends, which lost 6 bases and 2 bases, there was a span of 10 bases. Here the CDR3 reads CASRPGLNTGELFF. For the CDR3, the DNA is TGTGCCAGCAGACCGGGGCTCAACACCGGGGAGCTGTTTTTT.

The chain joins TRBV6-5 to TRBJ1-2; the D is unclear. CDR1 MNHEY and CDR2 SVGAGI come from the germline V gene. Trimming removed 1 base from V and 0 bases from J, with 9 bases in between. The CDR3 spans 15 residues. The CDR3 bases are TGTGCCAGCAGTTACTGGTCGGCCTCTAACTATGGCTACACCTTC. Translated: CASSYWSASNYGYTF.

The J gene is TRBJ1-3, the V gene TRBV9; perhaps TRBD1 as D (6 bases). The CDR3 loop spans 16 amino acids. CDR1 SGDLS and CDR2 YYNGEE come from the germline V gene. With 3 bases removed from V and 2 bases from J, the gap between germline ends came to 15 bases. CDR3 bases: TGTGCCAGCAGCGCAACAGACAGGCCTCCTGGAAACACCATATATTTT. Its protein product is CASSATDRPPGNTIYF.

This sequence joins TRBV19 and TRBJ2-1; the D gene is possibly TRBD1 (7 bases). V was cut by 5 bases and J by 8 bases, with 16 bases left in between. The CDR3 loop spans 14 amino acids. Germline V CDR1 and CDR2: LNHDA, SQIVND (reference sequence). CDR3 sequence (DNA): TGTGCCAGTAGTGGGCAGGGGGGTAACTATGAGCAGTTCTTC. It is translated as CASSGQGGNYEQFF.